A selection of T cell receptor beta chains follows, all from one sample in a study of graft-versus-host responses after intestinal transplantation. Produced via immunoSEQ multiplex PCR; TCRdb's table is partial and in-frame only. The sample has some 83,000 clones, 75% to 95% seen once. No antigen has been assigned to these receptors. Source: unstimulated CD4+ T cells sorted from spleen or lymph node cells, taken before intestinal transplant. The origin of the receptors is a human donor who received an intestinal transplant. The CDR3 runs from the conserved cysteine through the conserved F or W. The D gene is left open where the match is weak. Clone size is stated in some rows and not others, as once, few, many or a class when expanded.

TGCGCCAGCAAGGCGGGCAGAGTGACAGATACGCAGTATTTT CASKAGRVTDTQYF TRBJ2-3 TRBV5-1 NA NA
TGTGCCAGCAGTTATTCACTTCTTAGTGAGCAGTTCTTC CASSYSLLSEQFF TRBJ2-1 TRBV6-5 NA NA
TGTGCCAGCTCACCACCGAGCGGGGGGGGATGGAATACGCAGTATTTT CASSPPSGGGWNTQYF TRBJ2-3 TRBV18 NA TRBD2
TGTGCCAGCAGTCTACGCCCAGGGGAAACCTACGAGCAGTACTTC CASSLRPGETYEQYF TRBJ2-7 TRBV6-5 NA NA
TGTGCCAGAGGCAAGCGGGGGGACTCCTACAATGAGCAGTTCTTC CARGKRGDSYNEQFF TRBJ2-1 TRBV7-5 few NA
TGTGCTAGTGGTTTGCTCACACAACCGGGACAGGGGTTAGATACGCAGTATTTT CASGLLTQPGQGLDTQYF TRBJ2-3 TRBV12-5 NA TRBD1
TGTGCCAGCAGCTTAGCAGGGGTCACTGAAGCTTTCTTT CASSLAGVTEAFF TRBJ1-1 TRBV7-9 NA NA
TGTGCCACCAGCAGAGAAATCGGGACAGGGGGCTCGCGAGGGGCCAACGTCCTGACTTTC CATSREIGTGGSRGANVLTF TRBJ2-6 TRBV15 NA TRBD1
TGTGCCAGCAGCTTACCTTACAATGAGCAGTTCTTC CASSLPYNEQFF TRBJ2-1 TRBV11-3 NA NA
TGTGCTAGTGGTTTGTCAGGGGCGAAGGAGACCCAGTACTTC CASGLSGAKETQYF TRBJ2-5 TRBV12-5 NA NA
TGTGCCATCAGTGAGTCTAGGGGTGCTGGCTATGGCTACACCTTC CAISESRGAGYGYTF TRBJ1-2 TRBV10-3 NA NA
TGTGCTAGTGGTTCCACAGGGGGCAACACTGAAGCTTTCTTT CASGSTGGNTEAFF TRBJ1-1 TRBV12-5 NA TRBD1
TGTGCCAGCAGCTGGGGGACAGGGGTTGGTGACACCATATATTTT CASSWGTGVGDTIYF TRBJ1-3 TRBV7-2 NA TRBD1
TGTGCCAGCAGCTTGGGAGGGAGTGGAAACACCATATATTTT CASSLGGSGNTIYF TRBJ1-3 TRBV5-4 NA NA
TGTGCCACCAGCAGAGATCATAATCAGCCCCAGCATTTT CATSRDHNQPQHF TRBJ1-5 TRBV15 NA NA
TGTGCCAGCAGCGTCCTGGGGATGGGACAGGGTCTGAACACTGAAGCTTTCTTT CASSVLGMGQGLNTEAFF TRBJ1-1 TRBV7-9 NA TRBD1
TGCGCCAGCAGCCCCCGGGACACTACCAAGAACACCGGGGAGCTGTTTTTT CASSPRDTTKNTGELFF TRBJ2-2 TRBV5-1 NA NA
TGTGCCAGCTACAGACCTTCTGGAAACACCATATATTTT CASYRPSGNTIYF TRBJ1-3 TRBV30 NA NA
TGTGCCAGCAGTCGCGGCTATGGCTACACCTTC CASSRGYGYTF TRBJ1-2 TRBV6-5 NA NA
TGTGCCAGCAGCTTAGGGGGGACAGGGGTCAATTCACCCCTCCACTTT CASSLGGTGVNSPLHF TRBJ1-6 TRBV11-3 NA TRBD1
TGCGCCAGCAGCCGGTCGGGACAGGGTAATGAAAAACTGTTTTTT CASSRSGQGNEKLFF TRBJ1-4 TRBV4-1 NA TRBD1
TGCGCCAGCAGTCGGGACTACCGCTTATGGGACTACAATGAGCAGTTCTTC CASSRDYRLWDYNEQFF TRBJ2-1 TRBV4-3 NA TRBD2
TGTGCCAGCAGCTTATACAGCTCCTACGAGCAGTACTTC CASSLYSSYEQYF TRBJ2-7 TRBV11-2 NA NA
TGTGCCAGCAGCCTCGGGGACAGGGGCGCTGAAGCTTTCTTT CASSLGDRGAEAFF TRBJ1-1 TRBV9 NA TRBD1
TGTGCCAGCAGCTTAGGAGGGGGGGTCCTGAATGAGCAGTTCTTC CASSLGGGVLNEQFF TRBJ2-1 TRBV7-9 NA NA
TGTGCCTCTTCGGGACAGGGTCATTCACCCCTCCACTTT CASSGQGHSPLHF TRBJ1-6 TRBV30 NA TRBD1
TGTGCTAGTGGTTTCGATATCACGTCGGTTAATGAAAAACTGTTTTTT CASGFDITSVNEKLFF TRBJ1-4 TRBV12-5 once NA
TGTGCCAGCAGCCAAGTGAAACTAGCGTGGATGGATACGCAGTATTTT CASSQVKLAWMDTQYF TRBJ2-3 TRBV14 NA TRBD2
TGTGCTAGTGGTTTGGTAATGTCAGGGGGCGAAAACAATGAGCAGTTCTTC CASGLVMSGGENNEQFF TRBJ2-1 TRBV12-5 NA TRBD1
TGTGCCAGCAGCTTACTAGGTCAGCCCCAGCATTTT CASSLLGQPQHF TRBJ1-5 TRBV7-2 NA NA
TGCGCCAGCAGCCTAACTTTAGCGGGGGGGTACAATGAGCAGTTCTTC CASSLTLAGGYNEQFF TRBJ2-1 TRBV4-3 NA TRBD2
TGTGCCAGCAGCTTGAATCCGGGACAGGGGGCCCACGAGCAGTACTTC CASSLNPGQGAHEQYF TRBJ2-7 TRBV7-8 once TRBD1
TGCGCCAGCAGCCAAGTCGTTTCTGGGGGGGTGAACACTGAAGCTTTCTTT CASSQVVSGGVNTEAFF TRBJ1-1 TRBV4-3 NA NA
TGTGCCAGCAGTGAAAAGTGGCCCCATTTC CASSEKWPHF TRBJ2-7 TRBV6-1 NA NA
TGCGCCAGCATTATCACGGGGGGAGGACCGCACAAGCAAGAGACCCAGTACTTC CASIITGGGPHKQETQYF TRBJ2-5 TRBV10-1 NA TRBD2
TGCGCCAGCAGCTTGGCACAGCCGAACACCGGGGAGCTGTTTTTT CASSLAQPNTGELFF TRBJ2-2 TRBV5-1 NA NA
TGTGCCAGCAGCTTGAGTTCAGGGGCGCAGTATGGCTACACCTTC CASSLSSGAQYGYTF TRBJ1-2 TRBV7-2 NA NA
TGTGCCAGCAGCCCAGCGGGCCAGCCTGGGGATACGCAGTATTTT CASSPAGQPGDTQYF TRBJ2-3 TRBV7-7 NA NA
TGTGCCAGTTCTAAACCGCTAAGCACTGAAGCTTTCTTT CASSKPLSTEAFF TRBJ1-1 TRBV19 NA NA
TGTGCCAGCAGCCCCACCGTTGATAGCGGGTACGAGCAGTACTTC CASSPTVDSGYEQYF TRBJ2-7 TRBV7-8 NA TRBD2
TGTGCCAGCAGTGAAGCGCACAGGGATAATTCACCCCTCCACTTT CASSEAHRDNSPLHF TRBJ1-6 TRBV6-1 few NA
TGTGCCAGCAGTTCCGGACAGGGACCTCTTCGGACTGAAGCTTTCTTT CASSSGQGPLRTEAFF TRBJ1-1 TRBV6-5 NA TRBD1
TGTGCCTGGAGTATCAGGGGGTTGGCGAACACCGGGGAGCTGTTTTTT CAWSIRGLANTGELFF TRBJ2-2 TRBV30 NA TRBD1
TGCGCCAGCAGCCAAAGAGTAGCGGGGGGCAATGAGCAGTTCTTC CASSQRVAGGNEQFF TRBJ2-1 TRBV4-1 once TRBD2
TGTGCCAGTAGTATAACTCTCGCAGCCGTGGAAAGGGGTCAGCCCCAGCATTTT CASSITLAAVERGQPQHF TRBJ1-5 TRBV19 NA NA
TGTGCCAGTCGGCTGGACAGGTCCGTAAATGAGCAGTTCTTC CASRLDRSVNEQFF TRBJ2-1 TRBV19 once TRBD1
TGCGCCAGCAGCCAGGAGGGTGGTCAGCCCCAGCATTTT CASSQEGGQPQHF TRBJ1-5 TRBV4-3 NA NA
TGTGCCACCTGGGCAGGTTCCTATGGCAATCAGCCCCAGCATTTT CATWAGSYGNQPQHF TRBJ1-5 TRBV6-1 NA NA
TGTGCCAACGAGGGTCTGGCGGGCCGCCGGTGGAGTGGCTACACCTTC CANEGLAGRRWSGYTF TRBJ1-2 TRBV30 NA NA